This T cell receptor (beta chain) was profiled in a study of shared clonotypes between healthy human individuals. Study results and limitations: Genetic and exposure-history diversity was limited by the few donors.

Note on this clone: Its antigen remains unidentified.

All donors were healthy HIV-negative adults lacking recent acute infections or vaccinations. Donors, without exception, were Caucasian adults residing in Nashville, Tennessee. The genomic DNA of each subset was split evenly across several immunoSEQ plates. Profiling relied on immunoSEQ multiplex PCR, and the TCRdb table lists in-frame clones only, not all of them. Counted here are 1,100,000 or so clones, around three quarters occurring once; the ten biggest clones make up 0.5% to 0.6%. CDR3 size: 15 residues. The germline V gene has CDR1 SGHNT and CDR2 YYREEE (reference sequence). The germline V and J ends were trimmed by 4 bases and 4 bases, with 18 bases remaining between them.

Sample: memory CD4+ T cells from PBMCs. Subset reported: CD45RA-negative fraction. The gene calls are TRBV5-4 and TRBJ2-7, with a possible D match to TRBD2 (6 bases). The source of this sequence is a man aged 18 to 30 in good health. Some clones in this sample may be carry-over from other donors' samples. In DNA form, the CDR3 reads TGTGCCAGCAGCGCCCATGGGGCGGGGATATACGAGCAGTACTTC. This encodes CASSAHGAGIYEQYF.